The 14 T cell receptor beta chains below all came from one sample that was sequenced in a study of cytomegalovirus exposure and HLA in healthy donors. The repertoire was sequenced with immunoSEQ multiplex PCR; TCRdb's copy has only in-frame clones and lacks some. The sample consists of 45,000 to 70,000 clones, under 95% of them appearing once. Source material: PBMCs. These receptors all stem from a man aged 18 to 35 in good health and CMV-seronegative.

V and J are TRBV2 and TRBJ1-4, with D perhaps TRBD1 (5 bases). Germline assignment: CDR1 SNHLY and CDR2 FYNNEI. With 3 bases removed from V and 7 bases from J, the gap between germline ends came to 12 bases. There are 14 residues in the CDR3. The CDR3 DNA is TGTGCCAGCAGTGACTGGCAGGGTCTTGAAAAACTGTTTTTT. Translating gives CASSDWQGLEKLFF.

The genes are TRBV2 and TRBJ1-1; D call uncertain. Trimming removed 11 bases at V and 5 bases at J, with 15 bases between. This CDR3 comprises 12 residues. Germline CDR1 SNHLY, CDR2 FYNNEI. CDR3 coding DNA: TGTGCCGGGGAATCAGGAGGGACTGAAGCTTTCTTT. Encoded protein: CAGESGGTEAFF.

J is TRBJ1-2 and V is TRBV4-2, with D unclear. This CDR3 region has 16 residues. From germline, CDR1 is LGHNA and CDR2 YNFKEQ. V was cut by 1 base and J by 0 bases, with 12 bases left in between. The DNA of the CDR3 is TGTGCCAGCAGCCAAGTGTCGGTTACTACTAACTATGGCTACACCTTC. It translates to CASSQVSVTTNYGYTF.

This sequence joins TRBV18 and TRBJ2-7; 7 nucleotides agree with TRBD1. The V gene end was trimmed by 4 bases and the J gene end by 0 bases; junction bases not matched to a gene: 3. The CDR3 runs 14 residues. Germline-derived CDR1 and CDR2 are KGHSH and LQKENI. CDR3 sequence reads: CASSRSGGSYEQYF. CDR3 nucleotides: TGTGCCAGCTCACGATCAGGGGGCTCCTACGAGCAGTACTTC.

The chain is built from TRBV23-1 and TRBJ2-1; 9 bases are a match to TRBD2. TRBV23-1 is recorded as an ORF, its role being uncertain. This CDR3 is 13 amino acids long. Unmatched junction bases numbered 8, after V lost 11 bases and J lost 6 bases. This CDR3 reads CAGEREACNEQFF. In nucleotides, the CDR3 is TGCGCCGGTGAGCGGGAGGCTTGCAATGAGCAGTTCTTC.

V gene TRBV6-6 combines with J gene TRBJ2-7; TRBD1 is a possible D gene (6 bases). This CDR3 contains 13 residues. Germline V gene sequence: CDR1 MNHNY, CDR2 SVGAGI (reference sequence). The germline V and J ends were trimmed by 6 bases and 7 bases, with 16 bases remaining between them. CDR3 nucleotide sequence: TGTGCCAGCAGATCACAGGGATCGGTAGAGCAGTACTTC. This gives the protein CASRSQGSVEQYF.

This clone was detected only once. V and J are TRBV5-8 and TRBJ2-5; a possible D gene is TRBD2 (7 bases). CDR3 length: 13 residues. Germline V gives CDR1 SGHTS, CDR2 YDEGEE. V lost 1 base, J lost 10 bases, and 14 bases lay in between. CDR3 in DNA: TGTGCCAGCAGCTTGCGTAGGGAGGGGGACCAGTACTTC. Protein: CASSLRREGDQYF.

The chain uses TRBV6-5 and TRBJ1-1; D perhaps matches TRBD1 (5 bases). CDR1 is MNHEY, CDR2 SVGAGI, per germline. The CDR3 has 15 amino acids. V lost 0 bases and J lost 6, with 14 bases in between. The CDR3 loop is CASSYSIGGRAEAFF. As DNA, the CDR3 is TGTGCCAGCAGTTACTCGATAGGTGGCAGGGCTGAAGCTTTCTTT.

The V and J genes are TRBV5-1 and TRBJ2-1; maybe TRBD2 (6 bases). CDR1 is SGHRS, CDR2 YFSETQ, per germline. V shed 4 bases and J shed 7 bases, with 9 bases lying between them. The CDR3 runs to 12 residues. CDR3 nucleotide sequence: TGCGCCAGCAGCCCTGGGAGGAATGAGCAGTTCTTC. Protein product: CASSPGRNEQFF. The variable domain in full, completed from reference TRBV5-1 and TRBJ2-1, reads KAGVTQTPRYLIKTRGQQVTLSCSPISGHRSVSWYQQTPGQGLQFLFEYFSETQRNKGNFPGRFSGRQFSNSRSEMNVSTLELGDSALYLCASSPGRNEQFFGPGTRLTVL.

The chain uses TRBV28 and TRBJ2-5; no reliable D call. Trimming stripped 3 bases from V and 4 bases from J, with 12 bases between. The CDR3 has 14 amino acids. CDR1 is MDHEN, CDR2 SYDVKM, per germline. In DNA, the CDR3 is TGTGCCAGCAGTTTTGTCGCTAAAAGAGAGACCCAGTACTTC. Its protein is CASSFVAKRETQYF.

The chain couples TRBV30 to TRBJ2-5; D is possibly TRBD1 (6 bases). The V gene lost 2 bases and the J gene lost 1 base, with 8 bases spanning the gap. The germline V gene encodes CDR1 GTSNPN and CDR2 SVGIG (reference sequence). This CDR3 is built from 13 residues. CDR3 in DNA: TGTGCCTGGAGTACAGGGTTCCAAGAGACCCAGTACTTC. Translation gives CAWSTGFQETQYF.

The J gene is TRBJ1-1, the V gene TRBV12-5; 7 nucleotides line up with TRBD1. Germline V gene sequence: CDR1 LGHNT, CDR2 FRNRAP. The CDR3 spans 16 residues. Germline trimming cut 5 bases from V and 3 bases from J; bases unmatched to any gene: 12. CDR3 coding DNA: TGTGCTAGTGGTCCCCGGGGACAGCCTTTTGACACTGAAGCTTTCTTT. As protein: CASGPRGQPFDTEAFF.

The chain carries TRBV10-3 and TRBJ2-3, with D perhaps matching TRBD2 (7 bases). The V gene's germline CDR1 is ENHRY and CDR2 SYGVKD. The CDR3 has 15 residues. Trimming shortened V by 11 bases and J by 6 bases, and 24 bases separated the two germline ends. Written as DNA, the CDR3 is TGTGCCTCGCAACCGGGGGGCCCCGACACGGATACGCAGTATTTT. This translates into CASQPGGPDTDTQYF.

The CDR3 sequence is CASNRRLASSTDTQYF. The CDR3 DNA sequence: TGTGCCAGCAACCGAAGGCTAGCGTCAAGCACAGATACGCAGTATTTT. This chain joins TRBV2 and TRBJ2-3; TRBD2 might be the D (6 bases). The CDR3 loop spans 16 amino acids. V lost 7 bases to trimming and J lost 0 bases, with 17 bases between them. CDR1 and CDR2 from the germline V gene are SNHLY and FYNNEI.